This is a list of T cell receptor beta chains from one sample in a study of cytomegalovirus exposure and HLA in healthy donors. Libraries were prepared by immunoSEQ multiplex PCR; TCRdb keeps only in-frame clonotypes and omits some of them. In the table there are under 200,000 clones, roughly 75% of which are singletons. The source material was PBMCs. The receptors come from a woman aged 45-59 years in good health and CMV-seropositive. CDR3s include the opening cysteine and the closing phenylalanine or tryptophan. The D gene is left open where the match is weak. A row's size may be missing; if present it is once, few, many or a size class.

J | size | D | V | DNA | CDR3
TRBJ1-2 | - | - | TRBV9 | TGTGCCAGCAGCGTAGCGGGAGGAGGCTACACCTTC | CASSVAGGGYTF
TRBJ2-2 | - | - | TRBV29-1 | TGCAGCGCCCGATCAGGGGGGAGCACCGGGGAGCTGTTTTTT | CSARSGGSTGELFF
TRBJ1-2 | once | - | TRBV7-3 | TGTGCCAGCAGCTTAAACAGGGTTAACTATGGCTACACCTTC | CASSLNRVNYGYTF
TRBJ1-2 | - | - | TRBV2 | TGTGCCAGCACTAAGGAGTTCTATGGCTACACCTTC | CASTKEFYGYTF
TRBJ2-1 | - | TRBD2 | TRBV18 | TGTGCCAGCTCACCTCGGACGGTGGAGGGAGGGCATGAGCAGTTCTTC | CASSPRTVEGGHEQFF
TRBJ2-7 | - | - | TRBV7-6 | TGTGCCAGCAGCCCAAGTTTTGGCAGGTCCTACGAGCAGTACTTC | CASSPSFGRSYEQYF
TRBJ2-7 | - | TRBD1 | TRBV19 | TGTGCCAGTAGTAGCAACCCTCAGACAGGGGGCCCCTACGAGCAGTACTTC | CASSSNPQTGGPYEQYF
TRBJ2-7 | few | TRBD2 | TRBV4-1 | TGCGCCAGCAGCACACTAGCGGGGGACTACGAGCAGTACTTC | CASSTLAGDYEQYF
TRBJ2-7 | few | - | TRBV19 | TGTGCCAGTAGTATATGGCAGGGGCAATCCTACGAGCAGTACTTC | CASSIWQGQSYEQYF
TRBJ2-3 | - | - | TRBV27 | TGTGCCAGCAGTTTCTCTCGGGTCTTCCTAACTAAAGATACGCAGTATTTT | CASSFSRVFLTKDTQYF
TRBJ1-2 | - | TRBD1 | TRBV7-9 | TGTGCCAGCAGTCCCCGGACAGGGGGCGCGGACTATGGCTACACCTTC | CASSPRTGGADYGYTF
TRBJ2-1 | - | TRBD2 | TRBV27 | TGTGCCAGCAGTTTATTTGGGACTAGCGGACATCGGGAGCAGTTCTTC | CASSLFGTSGHREQFF
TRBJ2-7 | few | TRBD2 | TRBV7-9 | TGTGCCAGCGGTGGGCTAGCGGGAGGGAGGGAGCAGTACTTC | CASGGLAGGREQYF
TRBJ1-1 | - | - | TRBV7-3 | TGTGCCAGCAGCTCACAGGGCGCCGGGAACACTGAAGCTTTCTTT | CASSSQGAGNTEAFF
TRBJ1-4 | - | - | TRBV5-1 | TGCGCCAGCAGCTTACAGGGAAATGAAAAACTGTTTTTT | CASSLQGNEKLFF
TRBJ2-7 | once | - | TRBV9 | TGTGCCAGCAGCCCTCCCTCCTACGAGCAGTACTTC | CASSPPSYEQYF
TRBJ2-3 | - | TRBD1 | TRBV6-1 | TGTGCCAGCAGGGTCGGACAGGGGCGCACAGATACGCAGTATTTT | CASRVGQGRTDTQYF
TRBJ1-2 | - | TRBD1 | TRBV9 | TGTGCCAGCAGCCTTACCACCGGGACAGGGGGAAGTGGCTACACCTTC | CASSLTTGTGGSGYTF
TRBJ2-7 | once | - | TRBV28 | TGTGCCAGCACCAAGAGTCTAGCTTACGAGCAGTACTTC | CASTKSLAYEQYF
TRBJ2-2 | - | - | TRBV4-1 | TGCGCCAGCAGCCAAGAGAGGATGAACACCGGGGAGCTGTTTTTT | CASSQERMNTGELFF
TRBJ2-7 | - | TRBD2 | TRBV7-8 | TGTGCCAGCAGCAGGGGGACTAGCTTTGTTGAGCAGTACTTC | CASSRGTSFVEQYF
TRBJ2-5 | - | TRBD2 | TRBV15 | TGTGCCACCACGCTACGGGGGGTGGAGACCCAGTACTTC | CATTLRGVETQYF
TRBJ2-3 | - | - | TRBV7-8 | TGTGCCAGCAGATATCGGACTAGCACAGATACGCAGTATTTT | CASRYRTSTDTQYF
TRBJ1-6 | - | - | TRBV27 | TGTGCCAGCAGTTTATCGATATCGTATAATCCGGGGTTGAGCTCCTATAATTCACCCCTCCACTTT | CASSLSISYNPGLSSYNSPLHF
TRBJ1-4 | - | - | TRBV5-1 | TGCGCCAGCAGCTTGGGGAAGCCCAGGGTTAATGAAAAACTGTTTTTT | CASSLGKPRVNEKLFF
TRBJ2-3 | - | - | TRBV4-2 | TGTGCCAGCAGCTCGATATCGGTTACCGCTAGCACAGATACGCAGTATTTT | CASSSISVTASTDTQYF
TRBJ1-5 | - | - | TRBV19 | TGTGCCAGTAGTATCCCCGGCGGGCGAGATCAGCCCCAGCATTTT | CASSIPGGRDQPQHF
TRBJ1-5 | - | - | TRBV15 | TGTGCCACGGCCTGGTGGCCCAATCAGCCCCAGCATTTT | CATAWWPNQPQHF
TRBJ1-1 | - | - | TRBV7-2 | TGTGCCAGCAGACCCAACGGGCGGGTGAACACTGAAGCTTTCTTT | CASRPNGRVNTEAFF
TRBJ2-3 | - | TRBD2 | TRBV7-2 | TGTGCCAGCAGCTTAGGACTAGCGGGAGGCAGAGATACGCAGTATTTT | CASSLGLAGGRDTQYF
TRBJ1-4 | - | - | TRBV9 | TGTGCCAGCAGCGCCGGGGGAGGGGTGGATGAAAAACTGTTTTTT | CASSAGGGVDEKLFF
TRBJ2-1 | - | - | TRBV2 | TGTGCCAGCAGTGAGGCGGCACTTTCTACCAATGAGCAGTTCTTC | CASSEAALSTNEQFF
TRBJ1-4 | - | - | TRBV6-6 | TGTGCCAGCAGTCTGGCCGGGGAAAAACTGTTTTTT | CASSLAGEKLFF
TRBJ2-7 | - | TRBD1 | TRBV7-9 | TGTTCCAGCAGCTTAGGGCTCCGTGACAGGGAATACGAGCAGTACTTC | CSSSLGLRDREYEQYF
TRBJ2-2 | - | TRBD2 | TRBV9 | TGTGCCAGCAGCGTAGAGCCCGGGAGGGCCGGGGAGCTGTTTTTT | CASSVEPGRAGELFF
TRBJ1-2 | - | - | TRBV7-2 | TGTGCCAGCAGCTACCCCCCAGTTAACTATGGCTACACCTTC | CASSYPPVNYGYTF
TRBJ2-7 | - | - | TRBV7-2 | TGTGCCAGCAGCTCCCGGGACACCCGGTCGTACGAGCAGTACTTC | CASSSRDTRSYEQYF
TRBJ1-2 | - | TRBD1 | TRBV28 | TGTGCCAGCAGTTTCGCCGGGACAGTAGTGACCTATGGCTACACCTTC | CASSFAGTVVTYGYTF
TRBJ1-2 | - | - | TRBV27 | TGTGCCAGCGGGGTTACAGGGACGGAAAATGGCTACACCTTC | CASGVTGTENGYTF
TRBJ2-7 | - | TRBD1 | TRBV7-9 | TGTGCCAGCAGCAAGCAGGGGGCTAGTTACGAGCAGTACTTC | CASSKQGASYEQYF
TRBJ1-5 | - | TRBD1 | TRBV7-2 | TGTGCCAGCAGCTTAGGTGACAGGGATTTCCAGCCCCAGCATTTT | CASSLGDRDFQPQHF